In this sample, the clone carrying this T cell receptor (beta chain) turned up a few times. The record originates from a study of cytomegalovirus exposure and HLA in healthy donors. Vbeta (60) and Jbeta (13) primers were used in the PCR. The method was immunoSEQ multiplex PCR; TCRdb's version includes in-frame clones alone and lacks a portion of them. The sample shows about 190,000 clones, 70% to 75% of them seen only once. The CDR3 totals 15 residues. The sample comprised PBMCs. This receptor was obtained from a man aged 25-45 years in good health and CMV-seropositive. The chain uses TRBV12-2 and TRBJ1-1; the table assigns TRBD1, which was not confirmed against the DNA. TRBV12-2 is termed a pseudogene. CDR3 in amino acids: CASRLALAANTEAFF. In DNA form, the CDR3 reads TGTGCAAGTCGCTTAGCGCTGGCTGCGAACACTGAAGCTTTCTTT.